This T cell receptor (beta chain) is from a study of graft-versus-host responses after intestinal transplantation. The CDR3 has 13 amino acids. CDR1 LNHDA and CDR2 SQIVND come from the germline V gene (reference sequence). V lost 4 bases to trimming and J lost 4 bases, with 9 bases between them. Sequenced by immunoSEQ multiplex PCR; TCRdb stores in-frame clones only, minus some. The table records 90,000 to 120,000 clones, approximately 86% of them present only once. On this clone: Its matching antigen is unknown.

The clonotype originates from a human donor who was the organ donor for an intestinal transplant. The gene calls are TRBV19 and TRBJ2-3; possibly TRBD1 or TRBD2 for D (5 bases each). The sequences come from unstimulated CD4+ T cells sorted from spleen or lymph node cells, collected before transplant. Written as DNA, the CDR3 is TGTGCCAGTAGTACAGGGAGCGCAGATACGCAGTATTTT. This codes for CASSTGSADTQYF. Together with reference TRBV19 and TRBJ2-3, the CDR3 gives the full variable domain: DGGITQSPKYLFRKEGQNVTLSCEQNLNHDAMYWYRQDPGQGLRLIYYSQIVNDFQKGDIAEGYSVSREKKESFPLTVTSAQKNPTAFYLCASSTGSADTQYFGPGTRLTVL.